This T cell receptor (beta chain) was identified during a study of long-term antiretroviral therapy in people with HIV. This clone appeared a single time. The antigen is undetermined. PBMC samples from each donor numbered at least one pre-ART and at least two post-ART. Every sample had about 0.9-11 million cryopreserved PBMC in it before DNA extraction. Whole-study results and caveats: Those clones which expanded before ART made up the dominant part of the repertoire at all time points. The study found that diversity rose after ART but stayed below transplant donor controls.

Running of the v3.0 immunoSEQ assay took place at survey level. TCRdb's table, derived via immunoSEQ multiplex PCR, lists solely in-frame clones and lacks some. The top ten clones hold under 9.5% of a sample with around 31,000 clones, about nine tenths of them seen once. Germline V lookup: CDR1 SGHRS, CDR2 YFSETQ. The CDR3 consists of 17 residues. The V and J ends lost 1 base and 1 base, in that order; junction bases with no gene match: 5. The chain combines TRBV5-1 with TRBJ2-2; TRBD2 aligns across 9 bases. This TCR was sampled from a man aged 50 or older with HIV. Sequencing was performed on unsorted PBMCs, taken around 5 years before starting antiretroviral therapy. In nucleotides, the CDR3 is TGCGCCAGCAGCTTGCGGGTAGCGGGGGTGAACACCGGGGAGCTGTTTTTT. Its translation is CASSLRVAGVNTGELFF. Together with reference TRBV5-1 and TRBJ2-2, the CDR3 gives the full variable domain: KAGVTQTPRYLIKTRGQQVTLSCSPISGHRSVSWYQQTPGQGLQFLFEYFSETQRNKGNFPGRFSGRQFSNSRSEMNVSTLELGDSALYLCASSLRVAGVNTGELFFGEGSRLTVL.